The 5 T cell receptor beta chains in this list originate from one sample, sequenced in a study of T cell responses to AZD1222 COVID-19 vaccine. Libraries were prepared by immunoSEQ multiplex PCR; TCRdb keeps only in-frame clonotypes and omits some of them. Of some 110,000 clones in the sample, 80% to 90% are singletons; the top ten hold more than 3%. The sequencing used peripheral blood, collected on day 0 of MenACWY control vaccination. The origin of the receptors is an adult in good health.

This chain links TRBV5-1 with TRBJ1-1; D not certain. The germline V gene has CDR1 SGHRS and CDR2 YFSETQ. The CDR3 is made up of 15 amino acids. V was trimmed by 4 bases and J by 4 bases, leaving 17 bases between them. The CDR3 DNA follows: TGCGCCAGCAGCCCAAACGTGGGTCGGGTCACTGAAGCTTTCTTT. Translated: CASSPNVGRVTEAFF.

The rearrangement links TRBV7-2 to TRBJ2-7; D is possibly TRBD1 or TRBD2 (5 bases each). Trimming took off 6 bases at V and 5 bases at J, with 17 bases between the two ends. Germline assignment: CDR1 SGHTA and CDR2 FQGNSA. CDR3 size: 14 residues. CDR3 loop: CASSPNVGTDEQYF. The CDR3 DNA reads as TGTGCCAGCAGTCCGAATGTAGGGACGGACGAGCAGTACTTC.

This clone was seen only once. The genes are TRBV28 and TRBJ1-6; 9 bases are a match to TRBD1. Trimming cost V 7 bases and J 7 bases; bases outside gene matches: 8. CDR1 is MDHEN and CDR2 is SYDVKM in the germline V gene. The CDR3 extends over 15 amino acids. CDR3 loop: CASIRGDRENSPLHF. CDR3 bases: TGTGCCAGCATTCGAGGGGACAGGGAAAATTCACCCCTCCACTTT.

This chain joins TRBV7-2 and TRBJ2-1; D is tentatively TRBD1 or TRBD2 (5 bases each). Germline V gene sequence: CDR1 SGHTA, CDR2 FQGNSA. The CDR3 runs to 14 residues. V lost 3 bases and J 9 bases, leaving 15 bases between the germline ends. The CDR3 DNA sequence: TGTGCCAGCAGCTTTGGACTCGCGCAGGGTGAGCAGTTCTTC. It is translated as CASSFGLAQGEQFF. Filled out from reference TRBV7-2 and TRBJ2-1, the complete variable domain reads GAGVSQSPSNKVTEKGKDVELRCDPISGHTALYWYRQSLGQGLEFLIYFQGNSAPDKSGLPSDRFSAERTGGSVSTLTIQRTQQEDSAVYLCASSFGLAQGEQFFGPGTRLTVL.

The J gene is TRBJ2-7, the V gene TRBV3-1 (or the pseudogene TRBV3-2); 9 bases agree with TRBD2. Germline CDR1 LGHDT, CDR2 YNNKEL (reference sequence). Trimming at V came to 0 bases and at J to 2 bases, leaving 2 bases not matched to a gene. CDR3 length equals 15 residues. The CDR3 sequence is CASSQEWTSAYEQYF. CDR3 in DNA: TGTGCCAGCAGCCAAGAATGGACTAGCGCCTACGAGCAGTACTTC.